A single TCR beta chain is shown here with its context. This sample is part of a study of blood T cell repertoires in COVID-19. About the research overall: The United States, Italy and Spain provided the acute and convalescent COVID-19 samples.

Here immunoSEQ multiplex PCR was the method, and the copy in TCRdb shows in-frame clones only, minus some. Among approximately 98,000 clones, about four fifths were seen once, and the ten largest hold less than 5%. Trimming at V came to 7 bases and at J to 8 bases, leaving 11 bases not matched to a gene. CDR1 and CDR2 (germline): MDHEN, SYDVKM. This CDR3 spans 14 amino acids. Sequenced input: peripheral blood. This chain connects TRBV28 to TRBJ1-5; 7 bases line up with TRBD1. This sequence was found in a woman aged 70-85 years with acute or convalescent COVID-19. The DNA for the CDR3 is TGTGCCAGCACCCCCAGGGGGGTCGCGGAGCCCCAGCATTTT. This translates into CASTPRGVAEPQHF. The whole variable domain, remainder taken from reference TRBV28 and TRBJ1-5, is DVKVTQSSRYLVKRTGEKVFLECVQDMDHENMFWYRQDPGLGLRLIYFSYDVKMKEKGDIPEGYSVSREKKERFSLILESASTNQTSMYLCASTPRGVAEPQHFGDGTRLSIL.